This T cell receptor (beta chain) was captured in a study of CD8 T cells in Susac syndrome. Reverse transcription of roughly 0.5 to 1 ug RNA was carried out with random hexamers. Amplification of TCR beta CDR3 by immunoSEQ multiplex PCR spanned 54 Vbeta and 13 Jbeta. TCRdb recomputed calls from the immunoSEQ multiplex PCR reads with MiXCR, one row per CDR3 protein. There are about 300,000 distinct CDR3 sequences in the sample; 92% occur only once, and 0.06% to 0.075% lies in the top ten. Both CD4+ and CD8+ T cells were negatively isolated, and TEMRA cells underwent FACS enrichment. This clonotype was found many times. One end of the junction is discordant with germline, which a read error may explain. Germline CDR1 is SGHRS and CDR2 is YFSETQ. This CDR3 comprises 11 residues.

Sequencing input: CD4+ T cells from PBMCs. This sequence was found in a human donor with multiple sclerosis. The J gene is TRBJ2-3, the V gene TRBV5-1; D unclear. CDR3 sequence: CASSLGDTQYF. CDR3 nucleotides: TGTGCCAGCAGCTTAGGGGATACGCAGTATTTT.